This T cell receptor beta chain was sequenced for a study of T cells in Graves' hyperthyroidism and ophthalmopathy. Amplification yielded TCR beta CDR3 regions, with RNA transcripts as the source. The HTBI primer set served for first-round RT-PCR of the TCR CDR3. TCRdb processed the multiplex PCR reads anew with MiXCR; each CDR3 protein has one entry. The repertoire holds 450,000 to 650,000 distinct CDR3 sequences, about a sixth seen once, with 17% in the top ten. The CDR3 extends over 14 amino acids. V was pared by 5 bases and J by 0 bases, with 10 bases between. The germline gives CDR1 SGHAT, CDR2 FQNNGV. Inclusion characteristics of ophthalmopathy patients comprised a Clinical Activity Score of at least 3, a NOSPECS grade of at least 4, and duration under 3 months. This clonotype was observed at least ten times.

The sequencing sample was made of blood. V usage is TRBV11-2 and J usage is TRBJ1-1; possible D gene TRBD1, 5 bases. The sequence came from a woman under 30 with Graves' ophthalmopathy. The chain's CDR3 is CASSRDLMNTEAFF. The CDR3 bases are TGTGCCAGCAGCAGGGACCTCATGAACACTGAAGCTTTCTTT.